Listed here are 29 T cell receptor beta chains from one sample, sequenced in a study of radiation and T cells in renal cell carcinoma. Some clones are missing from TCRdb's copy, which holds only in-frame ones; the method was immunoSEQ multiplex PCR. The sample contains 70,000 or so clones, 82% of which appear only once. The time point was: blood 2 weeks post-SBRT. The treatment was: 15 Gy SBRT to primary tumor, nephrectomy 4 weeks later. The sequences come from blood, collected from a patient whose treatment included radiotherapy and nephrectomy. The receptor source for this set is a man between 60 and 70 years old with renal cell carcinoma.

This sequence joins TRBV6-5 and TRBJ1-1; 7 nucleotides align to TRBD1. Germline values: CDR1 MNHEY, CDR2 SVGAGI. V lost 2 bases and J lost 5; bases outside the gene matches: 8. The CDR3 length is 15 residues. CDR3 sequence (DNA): TGTGCCAGCAGTTACCGTCAGGGGGTGAGGACTGAAGCTTTCTTT. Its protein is CASSYRQGVRTEAFF.

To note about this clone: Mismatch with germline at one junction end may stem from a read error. CDR3 sequence: CASSAGQGSSEQYF. For the CDR3, the DNA is TGTGCCAGCAGCGCAGGACAGGGATCCTCCGAGCAGTACTTC. The chain is built from TRBV9 and TRBJ2-7; 8 bases are a match to TRBD1. In germline, CDR1 is SGDLS, CDR2 YYNGEE. The CDR3 consists of 14 residues.

CDR3 in DNA: TGTGCCAGCAGTGAACACCTAGCGGGAGGGCCTCTCGAGCAGTACTTC. It specifies CASSEHLAGGPLEQYF. V is TRBV2 and J is TRBJ2-5; TRBD2 aligns across 12 bases. The J call could be wrong; TRBJ2-7 is a better fit for the DNA end. CDR3 length: 16 residues. CDR1 and CDR2 from the germline V gene are SNHLY and FYNNEI.

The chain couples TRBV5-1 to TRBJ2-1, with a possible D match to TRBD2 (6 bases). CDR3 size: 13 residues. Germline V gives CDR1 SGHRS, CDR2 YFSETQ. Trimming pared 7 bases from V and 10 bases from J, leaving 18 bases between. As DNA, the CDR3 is TGCGCCAGCGGGCGGGACGGACTACCAGAGCAGTTCTTC. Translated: CASGRDGLPEQFF.

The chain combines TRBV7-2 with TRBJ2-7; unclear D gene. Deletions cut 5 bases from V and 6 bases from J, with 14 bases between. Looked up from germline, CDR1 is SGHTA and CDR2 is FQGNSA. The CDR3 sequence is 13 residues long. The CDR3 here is CASSLRTLGEQYF. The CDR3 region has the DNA TGTGCCAGCAGCCTCAGGACCCTAGGCGAGCAGTACTTC.

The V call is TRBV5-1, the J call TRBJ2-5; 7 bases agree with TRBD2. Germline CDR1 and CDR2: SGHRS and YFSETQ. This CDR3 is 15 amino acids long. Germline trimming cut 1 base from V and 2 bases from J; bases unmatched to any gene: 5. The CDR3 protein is CASSLYGGEQETQYF. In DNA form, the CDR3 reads TGCGCCAGCAGCTTGTATGGGGGGGAACAAGAGACCCAGTACTTC. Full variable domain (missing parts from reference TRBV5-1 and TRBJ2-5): KAGVTQTPRYLIKTRGQQVTLSCSPISGHRSVSWYQQTPGQGLQFLFEYFSETQRNKGNFPGRFSGRQFSNSRSEMNVSTLELGDSALYLCASSLYGGEQETQYFGPGTRLLVL.

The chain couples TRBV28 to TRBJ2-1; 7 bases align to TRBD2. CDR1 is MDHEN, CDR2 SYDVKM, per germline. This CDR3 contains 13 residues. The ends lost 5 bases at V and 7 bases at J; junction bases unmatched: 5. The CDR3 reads CASSQGLLNEQFF. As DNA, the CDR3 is TGTGCCAGCAGTCAGGGACTATTGAATGAGCAGTTCTTC.

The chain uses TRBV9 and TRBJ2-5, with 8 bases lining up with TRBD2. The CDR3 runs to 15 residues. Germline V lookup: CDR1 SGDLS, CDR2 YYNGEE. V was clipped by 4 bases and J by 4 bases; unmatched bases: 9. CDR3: CASSPLAAGGETQYF. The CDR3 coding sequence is TGTGCCAGCAGCCCATTAGCCGCGGGAGGAGAGACCCAGTACTTC.

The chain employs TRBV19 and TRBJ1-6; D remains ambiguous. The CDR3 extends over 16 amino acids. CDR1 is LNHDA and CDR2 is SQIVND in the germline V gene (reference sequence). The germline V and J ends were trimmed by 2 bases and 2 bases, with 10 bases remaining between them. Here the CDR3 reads CASSIRSQTYNSPLHF. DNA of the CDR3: TGTGCCAGTAGTATACGATCACAGACCTATAATTCACCCCTCCACTTT.

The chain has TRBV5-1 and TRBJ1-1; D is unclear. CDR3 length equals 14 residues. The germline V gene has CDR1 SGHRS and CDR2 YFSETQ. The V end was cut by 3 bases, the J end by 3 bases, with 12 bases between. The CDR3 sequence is CASSSSLGYTEAFF. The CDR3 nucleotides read TGCGCCAGCAGCTCCAGCCTCGGGTACACTGAAGCTTTCTTT.

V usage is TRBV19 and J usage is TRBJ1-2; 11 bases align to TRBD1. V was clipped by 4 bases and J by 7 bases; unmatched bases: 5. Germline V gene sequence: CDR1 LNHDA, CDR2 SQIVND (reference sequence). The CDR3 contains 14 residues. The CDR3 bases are TGTGCCAGTAGTAGGACAGGGGGCGAGAGTGGCTACACCTTC. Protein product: CASSRTGGESGYTF.

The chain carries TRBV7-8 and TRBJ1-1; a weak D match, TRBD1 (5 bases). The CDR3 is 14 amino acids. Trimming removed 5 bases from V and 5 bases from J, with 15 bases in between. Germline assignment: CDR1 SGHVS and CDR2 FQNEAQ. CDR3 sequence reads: CASSATAGETEAFF. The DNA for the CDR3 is TGTGCCAGCAGCGCGACGGCGGGGGAAACTGAAGCTTTCTTT.

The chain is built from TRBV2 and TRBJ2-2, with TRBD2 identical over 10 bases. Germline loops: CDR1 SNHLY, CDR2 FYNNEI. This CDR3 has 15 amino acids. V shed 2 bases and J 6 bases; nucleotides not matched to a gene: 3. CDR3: CASSETSGKSGELFF. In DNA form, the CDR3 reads TGTGCCAGCAGTGAAACTAGCGGGAAGTCCGGGGAGCTGTTTTTT.

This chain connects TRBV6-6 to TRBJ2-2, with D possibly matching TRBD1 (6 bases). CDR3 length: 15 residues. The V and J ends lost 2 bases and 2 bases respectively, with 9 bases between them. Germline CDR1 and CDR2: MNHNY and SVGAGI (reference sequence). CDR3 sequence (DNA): TGTGCCAGCAGTTACCAGGGGCCAAACACCGGGGAGCTGTTTTTT. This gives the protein CASSYQGPNTGELFF.

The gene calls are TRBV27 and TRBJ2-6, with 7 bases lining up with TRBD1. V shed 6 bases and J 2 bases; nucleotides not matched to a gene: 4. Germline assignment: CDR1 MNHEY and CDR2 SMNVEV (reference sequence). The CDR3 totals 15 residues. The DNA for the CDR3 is TGTGCCAGCAGGGACAGGTCCACTGGGGCCAACGTCCTGACTTTC. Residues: CASRDRSTGANVLTF.

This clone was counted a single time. The chain's CDR3 is CASSRGVVGTEAFF. The CDR3 nucleotides read TGTGCCAGCAGCCGCGGGGTCGTAGGCACTGAAGCTTTCTTT. The V gene is TRBV27, the J gene TRBJ1-1; D is undetermined. V lost 6 bases to trimming and J lost 4 bases, with 15 bases between them. The germline gives CDR1 MNHEY, CDR2 SMNVEV (reference sequence). The CDR3 length is 14 residues.

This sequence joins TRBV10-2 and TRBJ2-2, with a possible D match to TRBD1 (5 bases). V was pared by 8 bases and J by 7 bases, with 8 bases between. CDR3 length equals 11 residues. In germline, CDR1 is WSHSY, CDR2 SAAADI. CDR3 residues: CASSRGGELFF. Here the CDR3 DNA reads TGCGCCAGCTCAAGGGGCGGGGAGCTGTTTTTT.

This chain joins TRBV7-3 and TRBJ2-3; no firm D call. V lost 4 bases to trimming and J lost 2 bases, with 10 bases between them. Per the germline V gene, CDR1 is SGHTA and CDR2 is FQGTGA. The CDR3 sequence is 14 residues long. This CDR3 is CASSSGPTTDTQYF. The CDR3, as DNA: TGTGCCAGCAGCTCCGGGCCGACCACAGATACGCAGTATTTT.

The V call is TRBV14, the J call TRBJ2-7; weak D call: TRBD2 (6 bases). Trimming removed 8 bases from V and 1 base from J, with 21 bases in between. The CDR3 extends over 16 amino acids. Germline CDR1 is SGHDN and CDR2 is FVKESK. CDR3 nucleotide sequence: TGTGCCAGCGCAGTAGCCCGGGGGTCGGGATCCTACGAGCAGTACTTC. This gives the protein CASAVARGSGSYEQYF. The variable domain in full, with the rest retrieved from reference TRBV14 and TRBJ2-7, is EAGVTQFPSHSVIEKGQTVTLRCDPISGHDNLYWYRRVMGKEIKFLLHFVKESKQDESGMPNNRFLAERTGGTYSTLKVQPAELEDSGVYFCASAVARGSGSYEQYFGPGTRLTVT.

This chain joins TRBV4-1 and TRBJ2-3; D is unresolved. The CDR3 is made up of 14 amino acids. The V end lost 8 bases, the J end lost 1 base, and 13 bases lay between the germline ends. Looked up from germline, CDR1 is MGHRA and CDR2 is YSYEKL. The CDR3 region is CASGPSFRTDTQYF. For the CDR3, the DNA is TGCGCCAGCGGGCCCTCCTTCCGCACAGATACGCAGTATTTT.

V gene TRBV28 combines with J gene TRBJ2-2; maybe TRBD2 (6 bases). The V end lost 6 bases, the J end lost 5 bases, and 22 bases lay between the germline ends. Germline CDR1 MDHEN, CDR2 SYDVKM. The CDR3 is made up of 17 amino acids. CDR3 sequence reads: CASSQGRRDSSTGELFF. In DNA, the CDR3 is TGTGCCAGCAGCCAAGGCCGCCGGGACTCCTCTACCGGGGAGCTGTTTTTT.

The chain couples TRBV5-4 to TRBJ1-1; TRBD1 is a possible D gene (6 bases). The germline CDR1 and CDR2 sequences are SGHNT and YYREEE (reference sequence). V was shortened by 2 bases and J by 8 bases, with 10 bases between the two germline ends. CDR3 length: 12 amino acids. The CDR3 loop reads CASSFPGQEAFF. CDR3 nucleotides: TGTGCCAGCAGCTTTCCTGGACAGGAAGCTTTCTTT.

The DNA for the CDR3 is TGCGCCAGCAGTCTAAGAAATGGCAGGGCCTCACGGTGGACCTATGGCTACACCTTC. Its protein is CASSLRNGRASRWTYGYTF. V gene TRBV23-1 combines with J gene TRBJ1-2, with D perhaps TRBD1 (5 bases). TRBV23-1 is an ORF, and what it does is uncertain. Trimming left V 4 bases short and J 4 bases short, with 28 bases between. This CDR3 region has 19 residues.

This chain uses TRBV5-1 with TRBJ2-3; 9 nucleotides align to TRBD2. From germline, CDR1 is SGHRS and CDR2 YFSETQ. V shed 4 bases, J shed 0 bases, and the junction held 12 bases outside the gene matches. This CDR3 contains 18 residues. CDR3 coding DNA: TGCGCCAGCAGCACGGGGCCTAGCGGGACTTCTAGCACAGATACGCAGTATTTT. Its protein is CASSTGPSGTSSTDTQYF.

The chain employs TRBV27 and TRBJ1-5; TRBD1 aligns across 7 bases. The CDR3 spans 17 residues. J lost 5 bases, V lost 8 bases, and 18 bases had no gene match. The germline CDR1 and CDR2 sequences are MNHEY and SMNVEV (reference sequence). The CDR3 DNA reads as TGTGCCAGCTATCCCCCGGGGAGGGGGCGACAGTATCAGCCCCAGCATTTT. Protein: CASYPPGRGRQYQPQHF.

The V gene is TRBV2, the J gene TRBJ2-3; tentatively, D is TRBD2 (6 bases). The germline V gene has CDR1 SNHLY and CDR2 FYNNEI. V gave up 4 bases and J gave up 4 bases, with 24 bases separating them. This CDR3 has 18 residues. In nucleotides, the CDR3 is TGTGCCAGCAGTGGTGAGTACGGGAGCAGCTCCGAAGCAGATACGCAGTATTTT. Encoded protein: CASSGEYGSSSEADTQYF. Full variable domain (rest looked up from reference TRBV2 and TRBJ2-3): EPEVTQTPSHQVTQMGQEVILRCVPISNHLYFYWYRQILGQKVEFLVSFYNNEISEKSEIFDDQFSVERPDGSNFTLKIRSTKLEDSAMYFCASSGEYGSSSEADTQYFGPGTRLTVL.

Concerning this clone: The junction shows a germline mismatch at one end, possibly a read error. DNA for the CDR3: TGCGCCGGCAGCTTGGTGGCAGGGGGCCCCTACGAGCAGTACTTC. Its protein is CAGSLVAGGPYEQYF. J is TRBJ2-7 and V is TRBV5-1; the match to TRBD1 covers 8 bases. The CDR3 totals 15 residues. Germline lookup yields CDR1 SGHRS and CDR2 YFSETQ.

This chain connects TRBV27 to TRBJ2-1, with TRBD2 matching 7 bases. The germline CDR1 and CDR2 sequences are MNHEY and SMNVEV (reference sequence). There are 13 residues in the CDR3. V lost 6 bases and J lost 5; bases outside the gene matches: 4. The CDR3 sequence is CASRRLANNEQFF. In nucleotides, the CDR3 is TGTGCCAGCAGAAGACTAGCCAACAATGAGCAGTTCTTC.

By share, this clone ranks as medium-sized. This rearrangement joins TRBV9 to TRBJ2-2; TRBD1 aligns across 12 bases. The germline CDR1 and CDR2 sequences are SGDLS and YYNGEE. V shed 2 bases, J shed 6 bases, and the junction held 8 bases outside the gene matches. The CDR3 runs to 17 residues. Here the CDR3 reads CASSVGTGGAKAGELFF. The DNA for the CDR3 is TGTGCCAGCAGCGTTGGGACAGGGGGCGCTAAGGCCGGGGAGCTGTTTTTT.